The entry below gives a single T cell receptor beta chain sequence along with its context. The assay was immunoSEQ multiplex PCR, and TCRdb's table has in-frame clones only and misses some. This table holds roughly 99,000 clones, roughly nine tenths found once. The CDR3 loop spans 17 amino acids. Germline CDR1 is SEHNR and CDR2 is FQNEAQ (reference sequence). Trimming removed 5 bases from V and 2 bases from J, with 22 bases in between. The data were obtained in a study of T cell changes during pregnancy in multiple sclerosis. Sequenced material: peripheral blood, taken after pregnancy. The sequence was obtained from a female donor in good health, enrolled as a control in a pregnancy study. The rearrangement joins TRBV7-9 to TRBJ2-7; tentative D call: TRBD2 (6 bases). The CDR3 nucleotides read TGTGCCAGCAGCCGGAGGAGGAGGGGACGGACTACCTACGAGCAGTACTTC. It is translated as CASSRRRRGRTTYEQYF.